Listed below are T cell receptor beta chains from one sample, sequenced in a study of T cells in Graves' hyperthyroidism and ophthalmopathy. Each CDR3 protein gets one entry after TCRdb re-called the multiplex PCR reads with MiXCR. Of some 690,000 distinct CDR3 sequences listed, about 18% were seen once; the top ten hold around 15%. The sequencing sample was made of blood. These receptors were obtained from a man aged 45-65 years with Graves' hyperthyroidism. The CDR3 runs from the conserved cysteine through the conserved F or W. Fields, in order: V gene, J gene, D gene, clone size, CDR3 protein, CDR3 DNA. The D gene is left open where the match is weak. Some rows mark clone size as missing; the rest say once, few, many or name a class of expanded clone.

v_gene: TRBV6-2/TRBV6-3
j_gene: TRBJ2-1
d_gene: -
abundance: few
CDR3aa: CASENSRDSFYNEQFF
CDR3nt: TGTGCCAGCGAAAATAGCCGGGACTCCTTTTACAATGAGCAGTTCTTC

v_gene: TRBV20-1
j_gene: TRBJ2-3
d_gene: TRBD2
abundance: -
CDR3aa: CSFKTSGRSADTQYF
CDR3nt: TGCAGTTTTAAGACTAGCGGGAGGTCGGCAGATACGCAGTATTTT

v_gene: TRBV11-2
j_gene: TRBJ2-6
d_gene: -
abundance: many
CDR3aa: CASSLIVQGWSAGANVLTF
CDR3nt: TGTGCCAGCAGCTTAATAGTGCAGGGGTGGTCTGCTGGGGCCAACGTCCTGACTTTC

v_gene: TRBV6-1
j_gene: TRBJ2-5
d_gene: -
abundance: many
CDR3aa: CASSRSKPETQYF
CDR3nt: TGTGCCAGCAGTAGGTCCAAGCCAGAGACCCAGTACTTC

v_gene: TRBV4-1
j_gene: TRBJ1-2
d_gene: TRBD1
abundance: once
CDR3aa: CASSQDRGTAGGYTF
CDR3nt: TGCGCCAGCAGCCAAGACCGCGGGACAGCGGGGGGCTACACCTTC

v_gene: TRBV2
j_gene: TRBJ2-4
d_gene: TRBD2
abundance: many
CDR3aa: CASMRGLAGPKNIQYF
CDR3nt: TGTGCCAGCATGAGGGGACTAGCGGGGCCCAAAAACATTCAGTACTTC

v_gene: TRBV6-1
j_gene: TRBJ2-5
d_gene: -
abundance: -
CDR3aa: CASHRSSQETQYF
CDR3nt: TGTGCCAGCCACCGGAGTTCGCAAGAGACCCAGTACTTC

v_gene: TRBV5-1
j_gene: TRBJ2-3
d_gene: TRBD2
abundance: few
CDR3aa: CASSVGPTSGDTQYF
CDR3nt: TGCGCCAGCAGTGTAGGCCCTACTAGCGGAGATACGCAGTATTTT

v_gene: TRBV19
j_gene: TRBJ2-2
d_gene: TRBD1
abundance: many
CDR3aa: CASRRTGNTGELFF
CDR3nt: TGTGCCAGTAGACGGACAGGGAACACCGGGGAGCTGTTTTTT

v_gene: TRBV27
j_gene: TRBJ2-1
d_gene: TRBD1
abundance: many
CDR3aa: CASSVQGLGEQFF
CDR3nt: TGTGCCAGCAGTGTACAGGGGTTAGGTGAGCAGTTCTTC

v_gene: TRBV7-2
j_gene: TRBJ2-7
d_gene: TRBD1
abundance: few
CDR3aa: CASSLWDRGREQYF
CDR3nt: TGTGCCAGCAGCTTATGGGACAGGGGAAGAGAGCAGTACTTC

v_gene: TRBV12-3/TRBV12-4
j_gene: TRBJ1-4
d_gene: -
abundance: many
CDR3aa: CASSWGGREKLFF
CDR3nt: TGTGCCAGCAGTTGGGGCGGTAGAGAAAAACTGTTTTTT

v_gene: TRBV4-1
j_gene: TRBJ2-3
d_gene: -
abundance: few
CDR3aa: CASSQGPASSFTDTQYF
CDR3nt: TGCGCCAGCAGCCAAGGCCCCGCTAGCAGCTTCACAGATACGCAGTATTTT

v_gene: TRBV7-9
j_gene: TRBJ1-2
d_gene: -
abundance: -
CDR3aa: CASSPPRETSNYGYTF
CDR3nt: TGTGCCAGCAGCCCCCCCAGGGAAACCTCCAACTATGGCTACACCTTC

v_gene: TRBV10-3
j_gene: TRBJ1-2
d_gene: -
abundance: few
CDR3aa: CAISEGQSWANYGYTF
CDR3nt: TGTGCCATCAGTGAGGGGCAGAGTTGGGCTAACTATGGCTACACCTTC

v_gene: TRBV29-1
j_gene: TRBJ2-7
d_gene: -
abundance: many
CDR3aa: CSVEETQGSYEQYF
CDR3nt: TGCAGCGTTGAAGAGACACAGGGCTCCTACGAGCAGTACTTC

v_gene: TRBV18
j_gene: TRBJ1-2
d_gene: TRBD1
abundance: few
CDR3aa: CASSPSGTGVYGYTF
CDR3nt: TGTGCCAGCTCACCCTCCGGGACAGGGGTTTATGGCTACACCTTC

v_gene: TRBV10-2
j_gene: TRBJ2-5
d_gene: TRBD2
abundance: few
CDR3aa: CASSENAGVLKKTQYF
CDR3nt: TGCGCCAGCAGTGAGAATGCGGGAGTGCTGAAAAAGACCCAGTACTTC

v_gene: TRBV5-6
j_gene: TRBJ2-5
d_gene: TRBD2
abundance: -
CDR3aa: CASSFFSGSGETQYF
CDR3nt: TGTGCCAGCAGCTTTTTTAGCGGGAGTGGAGAGACCCAGTACTTC

v_gene: TRBV7-2
j_gene: TRBJ2-3
d_gene: -
abundance: once
CDR3aa: CAIKGSTVAWGADTQYF
CDR3nt: TGTGCCATCAAAGGGAGTACCGTCGCTTGGGGGGCAGATACGCAGTATTTT

v_gene: TRBV6-5
j_gene: TRBJ2-1
d_gene: -
abundance: -
CDR3aa: CASSYSRLAPNNEQFF
CDR3nt: TGTGCCAGCAGTTACTCGCGTCTAGCGCCGAACAATGAGCAGTTCTTC

v_gene: TRBV6-2/TRBV6-3
j_gene: TRBJ2-3
d_gene: TRBD2
abundance: -
CDR3aa: CASSSTSFGTNILTQYF
CDR3nt: TGTGCCAGCAGTTCCACCTCATTCGGGACTAACATCCTAACGCAGTATTTT

v_gene: TRBV5-1
j_gene: TRBJ2-3
d_gene: -
abundance: few
CDR3aa: CASSWDVSTDTQYF
CDR3nt: TGCGCCAGCAGCTGGGACGTTAGCACAGATACGCAGTATTTT

v_gene: TRBV5-1
j_gene: TRBJ1-1
d_gene: TRBD1
abundance: few
CDR3aa: CASSLDRGNAEAFF
CDR3nt: TGCGCCAGCAGCTTGGACAGGGGAAACGCTGAAGCTTTCTTT

v_gene: TRBV7-2
j_gene: TRBJ2-5
d_gene: TRBD2
abundance: -
CDR3aa: CASSLGGLAGEFIETQYF
CDR3nt: TGTGCCAGCAGCTTAGGGGGACTAGCGGGAGAGTTTATTGAGACCCAGTACTTC

v_gene: TRBV7-8
j_gene: TRBJ1-5
d_gene: -
abundance: many
CDR3aa: CASSLRGDGRDQPQHF
CDR3nt: TGTGCCAGCAGCTTAAGAGGGGACGGAAGAGATCAGCCCCAGCATTTT

v_gene: TRBV12-3/TRBV12-4
j_gene: TRBJ1-1
d_gene: -
abundance: many
CDR3aa: CASSLGRSDTEAFF
CDR3nt: TGTGCCAGCAGCCTGGGACGATCAGACACTGAAGCTTTCTTT

v_gene: TRBV20-1
j_gene: TRBJ2-7
d_gene: TRBD2
abundance: few
CDR3aa: CSARDPRGRVAYEQYF
CDR3nt: TGCAGTGCTAGAGACCCCCGGGGGAGGGTAGCCTACGAGCAGTACTTC

v_gene: TRBV28
j_gene: TRBJ2-1
d_gene: TRBD2
abundance: -
CDR3aa: CTSSEGLAYWSSYNEQFF
CDR3nt: TGTACCAGCAGCGAGGGACTAGCCTATTGGAGCTCCTACAATGAGCAGTTCTTC

v_gene: TRBV5-1
j_gene: TRBJ2-7
d_gene: -
abundance: -
CDR3aa: CASSSTAGGHEQYF
CDR3nt: TGCGCCAGCAGCTCTACGGCCGGAGGCCACGAGCAGTACTTC

v_gene: TRBV2
j_gene: TRBJ1-6
d_gene: -
abundance: many
CDR3aa: CASSEAGTGNNSPLHF
CDR3nt: TGTGCCAGCAGTGAAGCGGGGACGGGGAATAATTCACCCCTCCACTTT

v_gene: TRBV20-1
j_gene: TRBJ2-6
d_gene: -
abundance: few
CDR3aa: CSSQGAGANVLTF
CDR3nt: TGCAGTTCACAGGGTGCTGGGGCCAACGTCCTGACTTTC

v_gene: TRBV27
j_gene: TRBJ2-7
d_gene: -
abundance: few
CDR3aa: CASTRGEGPYEQYF
CDR3nt: TGTGCCAGCACAAGGGGGGAGGGGCCCTACGAGCAGTACTTC

v_gene: TRBV27
j_gene: TRBJ2-5
d_gene: -
abundance: many
CDR3aa: CASSVDSLQETQYF
CDR3nt: TGTGCCAGCAGTGTGGACAGCTTGCAAGAGACCCAGTACTTC

v_gene: TRBV5-1
j_gene: TRBJ1-2
d_gene: TRBD1
abundance: -
CDR3aa: CASSLSTGGALDGYTF
CDR3nt: TGCGCCAGCAGCTTGTCGACAGGGGGCGCGTTGGATGGCTACACCTTC

v_gene: TRBV9
j_gene: TRBJ1-1
d_gene: TRBD1
abundance: -
CDR3aa: CDSSQGGEGAGTEAFF
CDR3nt: TGTGACAGCAGCCAGGGAGGGGAGGGGGCGGGCACTGAAGCTTTCTTT

v_gene: TRBV6-2/TRBV6-3
j_gene: TRBJ1-5
d_gene: TRBD1
abundance: many
CDR3aa: CASSPISDRDNQPQHF
CDR3nt: TGTGCCAGCAGTCCTATATCCGACAGGGACAATCAGCCCCAGCATTTT

v_gene: TRBV7-2
j_gene: TRBJ1-3
d_gene: -
abundance: many
CDR3aa: CASSLGGSGGNTIYF
CDR3nt: TGTGCCAGCAGCTTAGGGGGCTCTGGTGGAAACACCATATATTTT

v_gene: TRBV6-1
j_gene: TRBJ2-4
d_gene: TRBD2
abundance: many
CDR3aa: CASSYPKGYAGVGTLAKNIQYF
CDR3nt: TGTGCCAGCAGTTACCCAAAGGGATATGCGGGAGTGGGCACCCTAGCCAAAAACATTCAGTACTTC

v_gene: TRBV29-1
j_gene: TRBJ1-1
d_gene: TRBD1
abundance: many
CDR3aa: CSATRQGNTEAFF
CDR3nt: TGCAGCGCCACTAGACAGGGGAACACTGAAGCTTTCTTT

v_gene: TRBV7-9
j_gene: TRBJ2-7
d_gene: -
abundance: once
CDR3aa: CASSFRDGFYEQYF
CDR3nt: TGTGCCAGCAGCTTTCGGGACGGATTCTACGAGCAGTACTTC

v_gene: TRBV28
j_gene: TRBJ2-7
d_gene: TRBD2
abundance: many
CDR3aa: CASSLRGLAVSYEQYF
CDR3nt: TGTGCCAGCAGTTTAAGGGGACTAGCGGTCTCCTACGAGCAGTACTTC

v_gene: TRBV7-2
j_gene: TRBJ2-5
d_gene: TRBD2
abundance: many
CDR3aa: CASSLAIIAGGIETQYF
CDR3nt: TGTGCCAGCAGCTTAGCGATAATAGCGGGAGGCATAGAGACCCAGTACTTC

v_gene: TRBV19
j_gene: TRBJ2-7
d_gene: TRBD1
abundance: -
CDR3aa: CASRLGQGSSYEQYF
CDR3nt: TGTGCCAGTAGATTGGGACAGGGAAGCTCCTACGAGCAGTACTTC

v_gene: TRBV24-1
j_gene: TRBJ1-1
d_gene: -
abundance: many
CDR3aa: CATSDLLNTEAFF
CDR3nt: TGTGCCACCAGTGATCTTTTAAACACTGAAGCTTTCTTT

v_gene: TRBV11-2
j_gene: TRBJ2-5
d_gene: TRBD2
abundance: many
CDR3aa: CASQGALAGGLETQYF
CDR3nt: TGTGCCTCACAGGGGGCACTAGCGGGAGGGCTCGAGACCCAGTACTTC

v_gene: TRBV19
j_gene: TRBJ2-1
d_gene: TRBD2
abundance: -
CDR3aa: CASSPSPSGRFSEQFF
CDR3nt: TGTGCCAGTAGTCCCTCCCCCAGCGGGAGGTTCAGTGAGCAGTTCTTC

v_gene: TRBV2
j_gene: TRBJ1-6
d_gene: -
abundance: many
CDR3aa: CASRGEVDSPLHF
CDR3nt: TGTGCCAGCAGGGGAGAGGTGGATTCACCCCTCCACTTT

v_gene: TRBV9
j_gene: TRBJ2-3
d_gene: -
abundance: -
CDR3aa: CASSVNVELGDTQYF
CDR3nt: TGTGCCAGCAGCGTAAACGTAGAGTTGGGAGATACGCAGTATTTT

v_gene: TRBV5-6
j_gene: TRBJ2-3
d_gene: -
abundance: -
CDR3aa: CASTRAAPDTQYF
CDR3nt: TGTGCCAGCACCCGGGCGGCGCCAGATACGCAGTATTTT

v_gene: TRBV29-1
j_gene: TRBJ2-1
d_gene: TRBD1
abundance: -
CDR3aa: CSVEDPGGAPNEQFF
CDR3nt: TGCAGCGTTGAAGACCCAGGGGGCGCCCCTAATGAGCAGTTCTTC

v_gene: TRBV30
j_gene: TRBJ1-5
d_gene: TRBD1
abundance: many
CDR3aa: CAWSVGDRGNQPQHF
CDR3nt: TGTGCCTGGAGTGTTGGCGACAGGGGCAATCAGCCCCAGCATTTT